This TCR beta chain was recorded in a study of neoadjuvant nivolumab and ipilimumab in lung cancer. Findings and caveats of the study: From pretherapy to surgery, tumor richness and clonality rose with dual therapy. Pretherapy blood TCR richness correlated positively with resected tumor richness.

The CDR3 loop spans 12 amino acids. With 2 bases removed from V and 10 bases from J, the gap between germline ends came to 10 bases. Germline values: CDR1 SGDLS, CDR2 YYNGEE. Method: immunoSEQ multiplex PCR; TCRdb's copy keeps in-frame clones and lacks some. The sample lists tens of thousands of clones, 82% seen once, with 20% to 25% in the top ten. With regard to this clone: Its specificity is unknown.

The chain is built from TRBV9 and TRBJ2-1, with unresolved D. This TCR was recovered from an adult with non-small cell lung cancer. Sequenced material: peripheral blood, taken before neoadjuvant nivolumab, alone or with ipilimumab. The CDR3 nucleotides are TGTGCCAGCAGCGTCCCCGGGCCCGAGCAGTTCTTC. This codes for CASSVPGPEQFF.